The present T cell receptor beta chain was sequenced within a study of cytomegalovirus exposure and HLA in healthy donors. V was trimmed by 4 bases and J by 1 base, leaving 13 bases between them. CDR1 is LGHNA, CDR2 YNFKEQ, per germline. This CDR3 has 15 residues. The PCR ran on 60 Vbeta and 13 Jbeta primers. Clones were sequenced by immunoSEQ multiplex PCR, and TCRdb holds only the in-frame ones, with some missing. The table has more than 150,000 clones, roughly 80% seen once. On this clone: Antigen: not known.

Study results and caveats: For most subjects, TCR beta sequences were reported to predict HLA-A and HLA-B alleles with accuracy. Previously analyzed data showed that most TCR beta V segments were productive at a frequency of about 87% or about 30%. The study designated 150 or so TCR beta chains cytomegalovirus-associated.

The chain joins TRBV4-2 to TRBJ2-5; tentative D call: TRBD2 (6 bases). Sequenced: PBMCs. This TCR derives from a man between 45 and 60 years old in good health and CMV-seronegative. The CDR3 here is CASSLGGDTQETQYF. The CDR3 coding sequence is TGTGCCAGCAGCCTCGGAGGGGATACCCAAGAGACCCAGTACTTC.